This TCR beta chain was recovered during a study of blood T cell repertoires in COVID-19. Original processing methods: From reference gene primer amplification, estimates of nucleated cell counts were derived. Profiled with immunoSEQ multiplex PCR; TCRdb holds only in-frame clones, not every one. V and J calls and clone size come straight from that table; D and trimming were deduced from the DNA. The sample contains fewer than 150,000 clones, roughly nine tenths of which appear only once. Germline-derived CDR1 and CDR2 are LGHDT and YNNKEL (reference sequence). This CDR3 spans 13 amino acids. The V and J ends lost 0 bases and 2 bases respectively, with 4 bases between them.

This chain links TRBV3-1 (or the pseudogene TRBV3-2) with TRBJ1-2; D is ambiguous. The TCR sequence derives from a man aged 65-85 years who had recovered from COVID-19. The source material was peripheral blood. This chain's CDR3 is CASSQDQNYGYTF. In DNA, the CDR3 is TGTGCCAGCAGCCAAGATCAAAACTATGGCTACACCTTC.